The 10 T cell receptor beta chains reported below all come from one sample, sequenced in a study of blood T cell repertoires in COVID-19. Generated by immunoSEQ multiplex PCR, the TCRdb table keeps only in-frame clones and is missing some. The sample includes tens of thousands of clones, about nine tenths seen only once; the top ten take about 9.1%. Sequenced input: peripheral blood. Receptor source: a human donor in a cohort sampled during active COVID-19.

The chain recombines TRBV5-1 with TRBJ2-7; weak D call: TRBD2 (5 bases). Germline V CDR1 and CDR2: SGHRS, YFSETQ. The CDR3 is 12 residues long. The V end lost 1 base, the J end lost 4 bases, and 6 bases lay between the germline ends. The CDR3 here is CASSLPGYEQYF. For the CDR3, the DNA is TGCGCCAGCAGCTTGCCGGGGTACGAGCAGTACTTC. The full variable domain, rest sourced from reference TRBV5-1 and TRBJ2-7, is KAGVTQTPRYLIKTRGQQVTLSCSPISGHRSVSWYQQTPGQGLQFLFEYFSETQRNKGNFPGRFSGRQFSNSRSEMNVSTLELGDSALYLCASSLPGYEQYFGPGTRLTVT.

This chain joins TRBV7-2 and TRBJ2-5, with unresolved D. CDR3 length: 14 amino acids. In germline, CDR1 is SGHTA, CDR2 FQGNSA. The germline V and J ends were trimmed by 0 bases and 2 bases, with 7 bases remaining between them. The CDR3 DNA is TGTGCCAGCAGCTTAGCGGAGTGGCAAGAGACCCAGTACTTC. It translates to CASSLAEWQETQYF.

CDR3 protein: CAWAGLYGYTF. As DNA, the CDR3 is TGTGCCTGGGCGGGACTGTATGGCTACACCTTC. The gene calls are TRBV30 and TRBJ1-2; possibly TRBD1 for D (5 bases). V was pared by 5 bases and J by 5 bases, with 9 bases between. Germline CDR1 and CDR2: GTSNPN and SVGIG (reference sequence). The CDR3 totals 11 residues.

The chain is built from TRBV6-2 or TRBV6-3 and TRBJ1-5; TRBD1 is a possible D gene (5 bases). Germline-derived CDR1 and CDR2 are MNHEY and SVGEGT. Trimming took off 5 bases at V and 2 bases at J, with 10 bases between the two ends. The CDR3 is 14 amino acids. CDR3 sequence (DNA): TGTGCCAGCAGTCAGTGGGGGGGCAATCAGCCCCAGCATTTT. Translation gives CASSQWGGNQPQHF.

This clone was seen a handful of times. The rearrangement links TRBV28 to TRBJ1-2; TRBD1 matches 10 bases. CDR1 is MDHEN, CDR2 SYDVKM, per germline. The CDR3 length is 13 residues. J was trimmed by 7 bases and V by 5 bases; bases with no gene match: 4. CDR3 region: CASSRTGGGGYTF. In DNA, the CDR3 is TGTGCCAGCAGTCGGACAGGGGGGGGTGGCTACACCTTC.

V and J are TRBV9 and TRBJ2-1; 9 bases fit TRBD2. Unmatched junction bases numbered 1, after V lost 3 bases and J lost 3 bases. CDR3 length equals 14 residues. Germline V CDR1 and CDR2: SGDLS, YYNGEE. The CDR3 sequence: CASSDSGGYNEQFF. CDR3 sequence (DNA): TGTGCCAGCAGCGATAGCGGGGGCTACAATGAGCAGTTCTTC.

The chain employs TRBV19 and TRBJ2-5; tentatively, D is TRBD2 (5 bases). The CDR3 length is 14 residues. Germline CDR1 LNHDA, CDR2 SQIVND (reference sequence). V was trimmed by 4 bases and J by 1 base, leaving 10 bases between them. The CDR3: CASSSGPIQETQYF. CDR3 sequence (DNA): TGTGCCAGTAGTAGCGGGCCGATCCAAGAGACCCAGTACTTC. Looking up the rest from reference TRBV19 and TRBJ2-5 gives the full variable domain: DGGITQSPKYLFRKEGQNVTLSCEQNLNHDAMYWYRQDPGQGLRLIYYSQIVNDFQKGDIAEGYSVSREKKESFPLTVTSAQKNPTAFYLCASSSGPIQETQYFGPGTRLLVL.

This chain links TRBV2 with TRBJ1-5; 8 nucleotides align to TRBD1. This CDR3 has 14 amino acids. Germline V lookup: CDR1 SNHLY, CDR2 FYNNEI. Unmatched junction bases numbered 8, after V lost 7 bases and J lost 6 bases. The CDR3 sequence: CASTIGQGGQPQHF. The CDR3 region has the DNA TGTGCCAGCACCATAGGACAGGGAGGTCAGCCCCAGCATTTT.

The chain combines TRBV27 with TRBJ2-1; the D is unclear. CDR1 and CDR2 from the germline V gene are MNHEY and SMNVEV (reference sequence). V lost 8 bases, J lost 0 bases, and 23 bases lay in between. The CDR3 contains 18 residues. The CDR3 DNA follows: TGTGCCAGCCGCCTTTCTGGCGGAAGCGCGGTCTCCTACAATGAGCAGTTCTTC. This gives the protein CASRLSGGSAVSYNEQFF.

The chain uses TRBV28 and TRBJ2-5; the D gene is possibly TRBD2 (6 bases). Per the germline V gene, CDR1 is MDHEN and CDR2 is SYDVKM. V lost 5 bases, J lost 4 bases, and 14 bases lay in between. The CDR3 sequence is 14 residues long. The CDR3 DNA follows: TGTGCCAGCAGTGGCTCGGGGGTCAGAGAGACCCAGTACTTC. Translating it yields CASSGSGVRETQYF.